One and the same sample provided the 6 T cell receptor beta chains below, sequenced in a study of vaccination and CD4 T cells after COVID-19. An Oncomine TCR Beta short-read assay was used to sequence the DNA from cultured CD4+ T cells. In TCRdb, the PCR reads were re-called with MiXCR into one record per CDR3 protein. The table lists over 15,000 distinct CDR3 sequences, around two fifths of them singletons. These receptors' targets are unknown. Specified treatment: approximately nine-day PBMC culture with coronavirus spike peptide pools or control peptides (ViraFEST assay). The sample consisted of CD4+ T cells from blood, cultured in vitro, taken after SARS-CoV-2 vaccination. These receptors were obtained from a human donor who had recovered from COVID-19.

CDR3 nucleotide sequence: TGCGCCAGCAGCCGTTATAGGACAGGCATTAATGAAAAACTGTTTTTT. It yields the protein CASSRYRTGINEKLFF. This chain joins TRBV4-1 and TRBJ1-4, with 7 nucleotides matching TRBD1. Germline-derived CDR1 and CDR2 are MGHRA and YSYEKL. The V and J ends lost 4 bases and 4 bases, in that order; junction bases with no gene match: 9. This CDR3 region has 16 residues.

V and J are TRBV4-1 and TRBJ1-3; D remains unclear. The CDR3 runs to 15 residues. V gave up 9 bases and J gave up 0 bases, with 15 bases separating them. The germline gives CDR1 MGHRA, CDR2 YSYEKL. CDR3 loop: CASTLRFGSGNTIYF. In nucleotides, the CDR3 is TGCGCCAGTACCCTCAGGTTCGGCTCTGGAAACACCATATATTTT.

Judged by abundance, this clonotype is medium-sized (0.01 to 0.1%). This chain connects TRBV5-8 to TRBJ2-2; D is undetermined. V was pared by 3 bases and J by 6 bases, with 9 bases between. Germline V lookup: CDR1 SGHTS, CDR2 YDEGEE. CDR3 length: 13 amino acids. The CDR3 here is CASSSGSSGELFF. DNA for the CDR3: TGTGCCAGCAGCTCCGGCTCTTCCGGGGAGCTGTTTTTT.

The chain recombines TRBV20-1 with TRBJ1-5, with TRBD1 as a possible D gene (6 bases). CDR3 size: 14 residues. Germline values: CDR1 DFQATT, CDR2 SNEGSKA (reference sequence). V was shortened by 2 bases and J by 10 bases, with 18 bases between the two germline ends. CDR3 bases: TGCAGTGCTAGACAGGCAGGGGCCCAGGGCCCCCAGCATTTT. The encoded protein is CSARQAGAQGPQHF.

V and J are TRBV4-1 and TRBJ2-7; TRBD1 aligns across 12 bases. V lost 4 bases and J lost 7; bases outside the gene matches: 5. Per germline, CDR1 MGHRA and CDR2 YSYEKL. The CDR3 is 14 residues long. The CDR3 DNA follows: TGCGCCAGCAGCCCCGGGACAGGGGGCCGGGAGCAGTACTTC. Protein product: CASSPGTGGREQYF.

This clonotype is termed large. The J gene is TRBJ2-3, the V gene TRBV20-1; D gene ambiguous. This CDR3 is built from 12 residues. The V end was cut by 3 bases, the J end by 2 bases, with 6 bases between. Looked up from germline, CDR1 is DFQATT and CDR2 is SNEGSKA (reference sequence). In DNA form, the CDR3 reads TGCAGTGCTAGTCCAACCACAGATACGCAGTATTTT. Translation gives CSASPTTDTQYF.